This T cell receptor (beta chain) appears in the sequencing data of a study of spatial heterogeneity in lung cancer. Study details: Sequencing consistently turned up more beta-chain sequences than alpha-chain sequences.

Sample share makes this clonotype medium-sized. Little can be read into the size of this beta chain, an off-target read in a library designed for alpha chains. A unique molecular identifier was carried by every single TCR cDNA molecule. TCRdb passed the 5' RACE reads through MiXCR, listing each CDR3 protein once. The profile shows 4,100 or so distinct CDR3 sequences, about a fifth of them singletons. V was clipped by 5 bases and J by 1 base, with 10 bases between them. In germline, CDR1 is LGHNA, CDR2 YSLEER. This CDR3 has 14 residues. The time point is: sample taken at primary tumor resection. No cell sorting; template was whole RNA from tumor, lung tissue or PBMC. Donation came from 70 or so patients with untreated early-stage non-small cell lung cancer.

The starting material was normal lung tissue next to the tumor, obtained at surgery. The rearrangement joins TRBV4-3 to TRBJ2-3; D is perhaps TRBD1 or TRBD2 (5 bases each). The source is a female donor with early-stage non-small cell lung cancer. CDR3 sequence: CASSRDHRTDTQYF. The DNA for the CDR3 is TGCGCCAGCAGCAGGGACCACCGCACAGATACGCAGTATTTT.